This T cell receptor beta chain derives from a study of shared T cell receptors in the human thymus. Repertoires were generated with immunoSEQ multiplex PCR, while TCRdb's copy carries only in-frame clones and drops some. Of about 400,000 clones listed, 95% are singletons. The germline CDR1 and CDR2 sequences are MDHEN and SYDVKM. This CDR3 is 14 amino acids long. Trimming took 6 bases from V and 2 from J, leaving 14 bases between them. The sample consisted of thymocytes. The receptor was isolated from a human donor. This chain links TRBV28 with TRBJ2-7; D remains ambiguous. As DNA, the CDR3 is TGTGCCAGCAGATGGCAGTCGGCCGCCTACGAGCAGTACTTC. It yields the protein CASRWQSAAYEQYF. The full variable domain, with the rest looked up from reference TRBV28 and TRBJ2-7, is DVKVTQSSRYLVKRTGEKVFLECVQDMDHENMFWYRQDPGLGLRLIYFSYDVKMKEKGDIPEGYSVSREKKERFSLILESASTNQTSMYLCASRWQSAAYEQYFGPGTRLTVT.